This TCR beta chain came from a study of post-analysis software for immune sequencing data. Libraries were made from TCR beta cDNA, and they carried unique molecular identifiers. TCRdb redid the calling of the PCR reads with MiXCR, one entry per CDR3 protein. The data show over 150,000 distinct CDR3 sequences, with about 36% seen just once and 28% held by the top ten. V shed 4 bases and J shed 5 bases, with 15 bases lying between them. The CDR3 runs 15 residues. Germline values: CDR1 SEHNR, CDR2 FQNEAQ (reference sequence). The V gene is TRBV7-9, the J gene TRBJ2-1, with unresolved D. The sample in question was blood, obtained after autologous hematopoietic stem cell transplantation. This TCR derives from a girl aged 5-17 years with multiple sclerosis. The CDR3 coding sequence is TGTGCCAGCAGCTCGGACGGTCCCCGTAACAATGAGCAGTTCTTC. Its translation: CASSSDGPRNNEQFF. Drawing the rest from reference TRBV7-9 and TRBJ2-1, the complete variable domain is DTGVSQNPRHKITKRGQNVTFRCDPISEHNRLYWYRQTLGQGPEFLTYFQNEAQLEKSRLLSDRFSAERPKGSFSTLEIQRTEQGDSAMYLCASSSDGPRNNEQFFGPGTRLTVL.